Listed here are 3 T cell receptor beta chains from one sample, sequenced in a study of Tregs in tolerant kidney transplant recipients. This table comes from immunoSEQ multiplex PCR, and its TCRdb copy is limited to in-frame clones, with some not included. This table has tens of thousands of clones, 91% appearing once. Mixed chimerism was transient after nonmyeloablative marrow transplants from related graft donors. This specimen was CD4+ T cells from blood (PBMCs), taken 24 months after the transplant. These receptors were obtained from a human patient who received a combined kidney and bone marrow transplant. Some T cells may have come from the graft donor.

On this clone itself: The junction departs from germline at one end; a sequencing error may be responsible. CDR3: CSVVVAGGPHF. The CDR3 DNA is TGCAGCGTTGTAGTAGCGGGGGGACCCCACTTC. The chain joins TRBV29-1 to TRBJ2-4, with TRBD2 matching 10 bases. The CDR3 is 11 amino acids. Germline CDR1 reads SQVTM; CDR2 reads ANQGSEA.

The chain employs TRBV30 and TRBJ2-2; possible D gene TRBD2, 5 bases. V dropped 5 bases and J dropped 4 bases, with 11 bases sitting between them. CDR1 is GTSNPN and CDR2 is SVGIG in the germline V gene (reference sequence). The CDR3 length is 13 residues. This chain's CDR3 is CAWGRLFTGELFF. In nucleotides, the CDR3 is TGTGCCTGGGGGAGACTGTTCACCGGGGAGCTGTTTTTT.

This sequence joins TRBV19 and TRBJ2-3; 9 bases line up with TRBD2. Germline CDR1 LNHDA, CDR2 SQIVND (reference sequence). This CDR3 is 16 amino acids long. J was trimmed by 12 bases and V by 6 bases; bases with no gene match: 19. The CDR3 sequence: CASSPSVAGVRVSQYF. Here the CDR3 DNA reads TGTGCCAGTAGCCCGTCGGTAGCGGGAGTTCGGGTGAGCCAGTATTTT.